The entry below describes one T cell receptor (beta chain). Antigen specificity is unknown. Primers included in the PCR were 60 Vbeta and 13 Jbeta primers. Measured with immunoSEQ multiplex PCR; TCRdb has only the in-frame clones, and not every one. The sample has about 96,000 clones, 65% to 80% seen once. These data originate in a study of cytomegalovirus exposure and HLA in healthy donors. The CDR3 is 17 residues long. V shed 4 bases and J 4 bases; nucleotides not matched to a gene: 10. Germline V gives CDR1 KGHSH, CDR2 LQKENI. Study conclusions and caveats: The likely explanation for a cluster of highly shared sequence variants was sequencing artifact.

This clonotype was obtained from a woman between 70 and 85 years old in good health and CMV-seropositive. The rearrangement links TRBV18 to TRBJ1-5; 10 bases are shared with TRBD1. Input material: PBMCs. For the CDR3, the DNA is TGTGCCAGCTCACTTCCCGGGACAGGGGCCGTAAATCAGCCCCAGCATTTT. It is translated as CASSLPGTGAVNQPQHF.